The 18 T cell receptor beta chains reported below all come from one sample, sequenced in a study of OX40 agonist ivuxolimab in advanced cancers. Some clones are missing from TCRdb's copy, which holds only in-frame ones; the method was immunoSEQ multiplex PCR. The sample lists approximately 70,000 clones, around 83% occurring once. Sequenced here: CD4+ or CD8+ T cells sorted from blood, sampled in a trial of the OX40 agonist ivuxolimab. Receptor source: an adult with an advanced solid tumor such as melanoma, head and neck, liver or kidney cancer.

This clone was observed a few times. This rearrangement joins TRBV7-2 to TRBJ2-2, with D possibly matching TRBD1 (6 bases). Germline CDR1 is SGHTA and CDR2 is FQGNSA. The CDR3 runs 16 residues. V lost 4 bases and J 1 base, leaving 13 bases between the germline ends. Here the CDR3 reads CASSSGQPQNTGELFF. CDR3 bases: TGTGCCAGCAGCTCCGGACAGCCCCAGAACACCGGGGAGCTGTTTTTT. The variable domain in full, completed from reference TRBV7-2 and TRBJ2-2, reads GAGVSQSPSNKVTEKGKDVELRCDPISGHTALYWYRQSLGQGLEFLIYFQGNSAPDKSGLPSDRFSAERTGGSVSTLTIQRTQQEDSAVYLCASSSGQPQNTGELFFGEGSRLTVL.

V is TRBV18 and J is TRBJ2-4, with D hard to call. CDR1 is KGHSH and CDR2 is LQKENI in the germline V gene. V lost 3 bases and J lost 2, with 14 bases in between. The CDR3 length is 16 residues. The CDR3 loop reads CASSPPKVGSKNIQYF. CDR3 DNA: TGTGCCAGCTCACCGCCAAAGGTCGGGTCCAAAAACATTCAGTACTTC.

V gene TRBV7-2 combines with J gene TRBJ2-7, with a weak D call TRBD1 (5 bases). The ends were cut back, 4 bases at V and 4 bases at J, with 8 bases in the middle. The CDR3 sequence is 12 residues long. Germline V gene data show CDR1 as SGHTA and CDR2 as FQGNSA. CDR3 bases: TGTGCCAGCAGCTCCCAGGGATACGAGCAGTACTTC. This gives the protein CASSSQGYEQYF.

The chain uses TRBV7-8 and TRBJ1-1; D gene ambiguous. The CDR3 loop spans 11 amino acids. From germline, CDR1 is SGHVS and CDR2 FQNEAQ. V shed 2 bases and J shed 5 bases, with 3 bases lying between them. CDR3 sequence (DNA): TGTGCCAGCAGCTTAAAAACTGAAGCTTTCTTT. Residues: CASSLKTEAFF.

The V and J genes are TRBV29-1 and TRBJ2-1, with 9 bases aligning to TRBD2. Germline V CDR1 and CDR2: SQVTM, ANQGSEA. The CDR3 runs to 17 residues. V lost 4 bases, J lost 0 bases, and 10 bases stayed unmatched. CDR3 region: CSVGLAGQTNSYNEQFF. In DNA, the CDR3 is TGCAGCGTTGGTCTAGCGGGACAAACCAACTCCTACAATGAGCAGTTCTTC.

The rearrangement uses TRBV18 and TRBJ2-2; D possibly corresponds to TRBD2 (6 bases). Germline CDR1 KGHSH, CDR2 LQKENI. Trimming shortened V by 0 bases and J by 0 bases, and 8 bases separated the two germline ends. There are 16 residues in the CDR3. DNA of the CDR3: TGTGCCAGCTCACCACCGAGCGGGCCGAACACCGGGGAGCTGTTTTTT. This codes for CASSPPSGPNTGELFF.

The CDR3 bases are TGTGCCAGCAGCTTAGACGGCAGGGAGTGGGAGACCCAGTACTTC. Amino acids: CASSLDGREWETQYF. This chain links TRBV7-2 with TRBJ2-5; possibly TRBD1 or TRBD2 for D (5 bases each). Germline-derived CDR1 and CDR2 are SGHTA and FQGNSA. The CDR3 sequence is 15 residues long. V shed 1 base and J shed 5 bases, with 14 bases lying between them.

Turning to this clone: Mismatch with germline at one junction end may stem from a read error. The chain couples TRBV18 to TRBJ1-2; 7 nucleotides align to TRBD1. The CDR3 spans 16 residues. Germline CDR1 is KGHSH and CDR2 is LQKENI. The CDR3 spells CASSPDRAPTNYGYTF. DNA for the CDR3: TGTGCCAGCTCACCCGACAGGGCGCCCACTAATTATGGCTACACCTTC.

The J gene is TRBJ2-5, the V gene TRBV7-9, with no clear D. Looked up from germline, CDR1 is SEHNR and CDR2 is FQNEAQ (reference sequence). The CDR3 totals 12 residues. V lost 5 bases and J lost 5, with 9 bases in between. CDR3 residues: CASSGGSETQYF. In DNA form, the CDR3 reads TGTGCCAGCAGCGGTGGGTCTGAGACCCAGTACTTC.

The genes are TRBV28 and TRBJ1-5; 10 bases match TRBD1. Germline CDR1 and CDR2: MDHEN and SYDVKM. The CDR3 sequence is 15 residues long. V shed 6 bases and J 2 bases; nucleotides not matched to a gene: 4. In nucleotides, the CDR3 is TGTGCCAGCAGGCCAGGACAGGGGGGCAATCAGCCCCAGCATTTT. The encoded protein is CASRPGQGGNQPQHF.

The table lists this clone with a count of one. The genes are TRBV7-9 and TRBJ1-2; 8 bases match TRBD1. Germline CDR1 reads SEHNR; CDR2 reads FQNEAQ (reference sequence). J was trimmed by 4 bases and V by 5 bases; bases with no gene match: 6. The CDR3 is made up of 14 amino acids. CDR3 residues: CASSTNRGSYGYTF. CDR3 nucleotides: TGTGCCAGCAGCACAAACAGGGGGAGCTATGGCTACACCTTC.

This rearrangement joins TRBV28 to TRBJ1-2, with 12 bases identical to TRBD1. CDR1 and CDR2 (germline): MDHEN, SYDVKM. The length of the CDR3 is 13 residues. V was clipped by 7 bases and J by 9 bases; unmatched bases: 6. In DNA form, the CDR3 reads TGTGCCAGCACTCGGGGACAGGGGGCTAGCTACACCTTC. Translation: CASTRGQGASYTF.

The V and J genes are TRBV6-1 and TRBJ2-1, with 10 bases lining up with TRBD1. The germline CDR1 and CDR2 sequences are MNHNS and SASEGT. CDR3 length: 15 amino acids. CDR3 amino acids: CAHSRGTGVFNEQFF. CDR3 sequence (DNA): TGTGCTCACAGCCGGGGGACAGGGGTTTTCAATGAGCAGTTCTTC.

The CDR3 reads CASRRETGELFF. The CDR3 DNA follows: TGTGCCAGCAGGCGGGAGACCGGGGAGCTGTTTTTT. This sequence joins TRBV2 and TRBJ2-2, with 7 nucleotides matching TRBD2. V shed 6 bases and J 5 bases; nucleotides not matched to a gene: 0. Looked up from germline, CDR1 is SNHLY and CDR2 is FYNNEI. CDR3 length equals 12 residues.

This clone was seen more than once but under ten times. V gene TRBV18 combines with J gene TRBJ2-1; 14 bases align to TRBD2. The germline CDR1 and CDR2 sequences are KGHSH and LQKENI. There are 18 residues in the CDR3. V lost 5 bases to trimming and J lost 6 bases; unmatched junction nucleotides: 12. The CDR3 protein is CASSSRTSGRSAINEQFF. The CDR3 DNA is TGTGCCAGCTCATCGCGGACTAGCGGGAGGTCGGCAATCAATGAGCAGTTCTTC.

This chain uses TRBV6-6 with TRBJ1-2, with a tentative D call TRBD1 (6 bases). The ends were cut back, 6 bases at V and 3 bases at J, with 17 bases in the middle. CDR1 is MNHNY and CDR2 is SVGAGI in the germline V gene (reference sequence). The CDR3 has 15 residues. The CDR3 is CASRAVQGNHYGYTF. CDR3 nucleotide sequence: TGTGCCAGCAGAGCGGTACAGGGCAACCACTATGGCTACACCTTC.

This clone turned up a few times. The chain is built from TRBV28 and TRBJ1-1; D is ambiguous. The CDR3 is 12 residues long. Germline CDR1 and CDR2: MDHEN and SYDVKM. Trimming stripped 6 bases from V and 10 bases from J, with 15 bases between. CDR3 protein: CASSPRKRGAFF. CDR3 DNA: TGTGCCAGCAGCCCGAGGAAGCGCGGAGCTTTCTTT.

The chain employs TRBV5-1 and TRBJ2-1; 10 positions agree with TRBD2. Germline values: CDR1 SGHRS, CDR2 YFSETQ. The CDR3 totals 15 residues. V was clipped by 7 bases and J by 5 bases; unmatched bases: 9. The CDR3 bases are TGCGCCAGCTACCTAACTAGCGGGACACACAATGAGCAGTTCTTC. This sequence encodes CASYLTSGTHNEQFF.